This T cell receptor (beta chain) was obtained from a study of early T cells in non-severe SARS-CoV-2 infection. In TCRdb, the 5' RACE reads were re-called with MiXCR into one record per CDR3 protein. The sample lists about 43,000 distinct CDR3 sequences, roughly 10% occurring once. This CDR3 contains 15 residues. CDR1 and CDR2 (germline): SGHTA, FQGNSA. V lost 5 bases to trimming and J lost 2 bases, with 16 bases between them. J is TRBJ2-7 and V is TRBV7-2, with TRBD2 as a possible D gene (7 bases). The sequenced sample consisted of whole blood. The receptor was isolated from an adult who was a healthcare worker with PCR-confirmed SARS-CoV-2 infection or an uninfected control (not recorded which). CDR3 region: CASSPSGRGPYEQYF. The CDR3 DNA reads as TGTGCCAGCAGCCCAAGCGGGCGGGGGCCCTACGAGCAGTACTTC.